This T cell receptor beta chain was observed in a study of cytomegalovirus exposure and HLA in healthy donors. CDR1 and CDR2 (germline): SGHTA, FQGNSA. The germline V and J ends were trimmed by 5 bases and 3 bases, with 8 bases remaining between them. This CDR3 has 13 amino acids. The PCR contained 60 Vbeta and 13 Jbeta primers. Method: immunoSEQ multiplex PCR; TCRdb's copy keeps in-frame clones and lacks some. The sample shows about 140,000 clones, roughly four fifths of them seen only once. The source is a woman in her thirties or forties in good health and CMV-seronegative. The V call is TRBV7-2, the J call TRBJ2-1, with D perhaps TRBD1 (5 bases). The sequenced sample was PBMCs. The CDR3 DNA follows: TGTGCCAGCAGCGACGACAGCTACAATGAGCAGTTCTTC. Protein: CASSDDSYNEQFF.